The 22 T cell receptor beta chains reported below all come from one sample, sequenced in a study of blood T cell repertoires in COVID-19. The protocol was immunoSEQ multiplex PCR, while the TCRdb copy is restricted to in-frame clones and leaves out a portion. The table lists approximately 150,000 clones, 75% to 90% of them singletons. Specimen: peripheral blood. Every receptor here comes from a man in his 70s who had recovered from COVID-19.

The chain recombines TRBV5-1 with TRBJ2-7, with 7 positions matching TRBD1. CDR3 length: 13 residues. Per germline, CDR1 SGHRS and CDR2 YFSETQ. V trimming: 3 bases; J trimming: 1 base; junction bases outside the gene matches: 1. The chain's CDR3 is CASSSTGSYEQYF. CDR3 sequence (DNA): TGCGCCAGCAGCTCGACAGGGTCCTACGAGCAGTACTTC.

As regards this clone: The sample holds other DNA sequences that translate to the same CDR3. This chain uses TRBV2 with TRBJ2-7, with D possibly TRBD2 on 6 matching bases. Germline-derived CDR1 and CDR2 are SNHLY and FYNNEI. The CDR3 loop spans 15 amino acids. Trimming stripped 4 bases from V and 3 bases from J, with 16 bases between. DNA for the CDR3: TGTGCCAGCAGTGCCGGGACGGGGGATTTCTACGAGCAGTACTTC. Translated: CASSAGTGDFYEQYF.

This chain joins TRBV5-1 and TRBJ2-6; 9 nucleotides line up with TRBD1. Germline V gene lookup returns CDR1 SGHRS and CDR2 YFSETQ. This CDR3 is 18 amino acids long. V shed 3 bases and J 2 bases; nucleotides not matched to a gene: 9. The CDR3 sequence: CASSSYRGRLAGANVLTF. CDR3 bases: TGCGCCAGCAGCTCCTACAGGGGGCGATTAGCTGGGGCCAACGTCCTGACTTTC.

This clone was seen just once. The gene calls are TRBV10-2 and TRBJ2-7; perhaps TRBD2 as D (7 bases). V was clipped by 5 bases and J by 2 bases, with 13 bases between them. The CDR3 is 14 residues long. Germline assignment: CDR1 WSHSY and CDR2 SAAADI. This CDR3 reads CASSWGGAPYEQYF. The CDR3, as DNA: TGCGCCAGCAGTTGGGGGGGGGCTCCCTACGAGCAGTACTTC.

This clone was recorded once. The chain uses TRBV5-1 and TRBJ2-1; 9 bases are shared with TRBD1. Losses at the gene ends were 4 bases for V and 4 bases for J; bases not matched to a gene: 3. The CDR3 is 14 residues long. CDR1 and CDR2 from the germline V gene are SGHRS and YFSETQ. The CDR3 nucleotides read TGCGCCAGCAGCGCAGGACAGGGGTACAATGAGCAGTTCTTC. This encodes CASSAGQGYNEQFF. The complete variable domain, with remaining parts taken from reference TRBV5-1 and TRBJ2-1, reads KAGVTQTPRYLIKTRGQQVTLSCSPISGHRSVSWYQQTPGQGLQFLFEYFSETQRNKGNFPGRFSGRQFSNSRSEMNVSTLELGDSALYLCASSAGQGYNEQFFGPGTRLTVL.

The V and J genes are TRBV2 and TRBJ2-7, with 11 nucleotides matching TRBD2. The germline V gene has CDR1 SNHLY and CDR2 FYNNEI. This CDR3 comprises 15 residues. Losses at the gene ends were 5 bases for V and 0 bases for J; bases not matched to a gene: 3. CDR3 DNA sequence: TGTGCCAGCAGTTTAGCGGGGGGGAGCTCCTACGAGCAGTACTTC. Its protein is CASSLAGGSSYEQYF.

The chain couples TRBV2 to TRBJ1-4; 9 positions agree with TRBD1. Germline V gene data show CDR1 as SNHLY and CDR2 as FYNNEI. After removal of 8 bases from V and 5 bases from J, the junction contained 0 bases not matched to a gene. This CDR3 has 12 amino acids. In DNA form, the CDR3 reads TGTGCCAGCGACAGGGGGAATGAAAAACTGTTTTTT. Amino acids: CASDRGNEKLFF.

The chain has TRBV12-3 or TRBV12-4 and TRBJ2-7; a weak D match, TRBD1 (6 bases). CDR3 length: 11 amino acids. Trimming shortened V by 5 bases and J by 6 bases, and 8 bases separated the two germline ends. CDR3 DNA sequence: TGTGCCAGCAGTGACAGGTCCGAGCAGTACTTC. Protein product: CASSDRSEQYF.

This clone was observed a single time. This chain connects TRBV5-1 to TRBJ2-2; TRBD2 agrees at 13 bases. Looked up from germline, CDR1 is SGHRS and CDR2 is YFSETQ. This CDR3 contains 18 residues. Trimming cost V 2 bases and J 4 bases; bases outside gene matches: 8. As DNA, the CDR3 is TGCGCCAGCAGCTTTCTCGGACTAGCGGGAGCAAGCACCGGGGAGCTGTTTTTT. Its protein product is CASSFLGLAGASTGELFF.

The chain couples TRBV11-2 to TRBJ2-5; D is uncertain. The CDR3 is 15 amino acids. The V gene lost 2 bases and the J gene lost 1 base, with 11 bases spanning the gap. From germline, CDR1 is SGHAT and CDR2 FQNNGV. The CDR3 sequence is CASSLTLTSQETQYF. In DNA, the CDR3 is TGTGCCAGCAGCTTAACGCTGACATCCCAAGAGACCCAGTACTTC.

V is TRBV25-1 and J is TRBJ1-1, with TRBD1 identical over 10 bases. CDR3 size: 16 residues. The junction had 5 bases not matched to a gene; V was cut back by 3 bases and J by 1 base. Germline V lookup: CDR1 MGHDK, CDR2 SYGVNS. CDR3 residues: CASSDRQGAPNTEAFF. CDR3 coding DNA: TGTGCCAGCAGTGACCGACAGGGGGCCCCGAACACTGAAGCTTTCTTT.

J is TRBJ2-1 and V is TRBV3-1 (or the pseudogene TRBV3-2), with D tentatively TRBD2 (5 bases). The CDR3 covers 19 residues. Germline CDR1 LGHDT, CDR2 YNNKEL (reference sequence). Deletions cut 5 bases from V and 2 bases from J, with 25 bases between. As DNA, the CDR3 is TGTGCCAGCAGCAGTAAGGGTTTTAAGGGAGAGGGCCCCTACAATGAGCAGTTCTTC. Its protein product is CASSSKGFKGEGPYNEQFF.

V is TRBV9 and J is TRBJ2-7, with 7 bases fitting TRBD2. The V gene's germline CDR1 is SGDLS and CDR2 YYNGEE. The CDR3 totals 14 residues. With V trimmed by 0 bases and J by 3 bases, 3 bases remained unmatched. The DNA of the CDR3 is TGTGCCAGCAGCGTAGCGGGAGGAGGCTACGAGCAGTACTTC. Residues: CASSVAGGGYEQYF.

The chain has TRBV11-2 and TRBJ1-1; possibly TRBD1 for D (5 bases). In germline, CDR1 is SGHAT, CDR2 FQNNGV. V lost 1 base and J lost 1, with 22 bases in between. The CDR3 is 19 residues long. This CDR3 is CASSLVFRERQRGNTEAFF. The CDR3 DNA is TGTGCCAGCAGCTTAGTGTTTAGGGAGAGACAGCGGGGGAACACTGAAGCTTTCTTT.

The chain employs TRBV28 and TRBJ1-1; D remains unclear. The CDR3 is 14 residues long. V lost 7 bases and J 0 bases, leaving 12 bases between the germline ends. Germline CDR1 is MDHEN and CDR2 is SYDVKM. The CDR3 nucleotides are TGTGCCAGCACCTCGGGAGGGATGAACACTGAAGCTTTCTTT. Amino acids: CASTSGGMNTEAFF. Combining the CDR3 with reference TRBV28 and TRBJ1-1 gives the whole variable domain DVKVTQSSRYLVKRTGEKVFLECVQDMDHENMFWYRQDPGLGLRLIYFSYDVKMKEKGDIPEGYSVSREKKERFSLILESASTNQTSMYLCASTSGGMNTEAFFGQGTRLTVV.

The J gene is TRBJ1-2, the V gene TRBV4-3; D may be TRBD1 (5 bases). The CDR3 loop spans 13 amino acids. Germline assignment: CDR1 LGHNA and CDR2 YSLEER. V shed 1 base and J shed 4 bases, with 7 bases lying between them. The CDR3 nucleotides read TGCGCCAGCAGCCAAGCTGGGGCCTATGGCTACACCTTC. Translated: CASSQAGAYGYTF.

This chain links TRBV27 with TRBJ1-6, with D perhaps TRBD1 (6 bases). Germline CDR1 and CDR2: MNHEY and SMNVEV (reference sequence). Trimming took 6 bases from V and 6 from J, leaving 15 bases between them. There are 15 residues in the CDR3. The CDR3: CASSPTGHPNSPLHF. The CDR3 nucleotides are TGTGCCAGCAGCCCTACAGGGCATCCTAATTCACCCCTCCACTTT.

This clone was found a few times. The chain links TRBV4-2 to TRBJ2-7; 15 nucleotides line up with TRBD2. V trimming: 4 bases; J trimming: 4 bases; junction bases outside the gene matches: 17. Germline V gene sequence: CDR1 LGHNA, CDR2 YNFKEQ. The CDR3 sequence is 20 residues long. CDR3 loop: CASSPGTSGRTADSPYEQYF. In nucleotides, the CDR3 is TGTGCCAGCAGCCCCGGGACTAGCGGGAGGACCGCCGATTCCCCATACGAGCAGTACTTC.

The chain recombines TRBV6-5 with TRBJ1-2; D call uncertain. This CDR3 is 12 amino acids long. Trimming cost V 10 bases and J 4 bases, with 13 bases left between them. CDR1 MNHEY and CDR2 SVGAGI come from the germline V gene. The DNA of the CDR3 is TGTGCCACCTCTTCGGGATTCTATGGCTACACCTTC. Protein product: CATSSGFYGYTF.

The rearrangement uses TRBV10-3 and TRBJ2-3, with 7 bases lining up with TRBD2. The trim removed 4 bases at V and 8 bases at J, leaving 15 bases unmatched. CDR3 size: 16 residues. Germline CDR1 reads ENHRY; CDR2 reads SYGVKD. The CDR3 DNA reads TGTGCCATCAGTGCTTTCGGCGGGAGCGGCCGTTCTACGCAGTATTTT. Its translation: CAISAFGGSGRSTQYF.

This clone was detected only a few times. The chain is built from TRBV19 and TRBJ2-7; 14 positions match TRBD2. The length of the CDR3 is 18 residues. CDR1 and CDR2 from the germline V gene are LNHDA and SQIVND (reference sequence). With V trimmed by 3 bases and J by 2 bases, 9 bases remained unmatched. In nucleotides, the CDR3 is TGTGCCAGTAGTATTTCCGGACTAGCGGGAGGCTATCCCTACGAGCAGTACTTC. The encoded protein is CASSISGLAGGYPYEQYF.

The chain is built from TRBV7-9 and TRBJ1-2; 9 nucleotides line up with TRBD1. CDR1 SEHNR and CDR2 FQNEAQ come from the germline V gene (reference sequence). With V trimmed by 5 bases and J by 7 bases, 14 bases remained unmatched. The CDR3 has 16 amino acids. The CDR3 bases are TGTGCCAGCAGCAGAGCCGGGACAGGGAGCGGGAGTGGCTACACCTTC. It translates to CASSRAGTGSGSGYTF.